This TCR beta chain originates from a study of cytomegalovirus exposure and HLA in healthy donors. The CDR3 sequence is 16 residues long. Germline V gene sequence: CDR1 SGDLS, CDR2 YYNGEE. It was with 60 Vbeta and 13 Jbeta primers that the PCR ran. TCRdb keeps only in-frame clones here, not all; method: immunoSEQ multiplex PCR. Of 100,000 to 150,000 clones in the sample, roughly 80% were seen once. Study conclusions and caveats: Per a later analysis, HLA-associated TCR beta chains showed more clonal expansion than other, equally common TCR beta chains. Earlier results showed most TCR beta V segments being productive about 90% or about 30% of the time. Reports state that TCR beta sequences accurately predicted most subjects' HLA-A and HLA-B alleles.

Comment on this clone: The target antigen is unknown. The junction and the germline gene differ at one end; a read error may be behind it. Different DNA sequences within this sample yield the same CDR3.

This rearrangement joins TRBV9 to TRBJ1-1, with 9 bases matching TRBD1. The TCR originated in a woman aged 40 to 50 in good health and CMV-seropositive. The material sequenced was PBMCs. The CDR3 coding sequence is TGCGCCAGCAGCGCTGGACAGGGGACTTTGGACACTGAAGCTTTCTTT. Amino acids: CASSAGQGTLDTEAFF.